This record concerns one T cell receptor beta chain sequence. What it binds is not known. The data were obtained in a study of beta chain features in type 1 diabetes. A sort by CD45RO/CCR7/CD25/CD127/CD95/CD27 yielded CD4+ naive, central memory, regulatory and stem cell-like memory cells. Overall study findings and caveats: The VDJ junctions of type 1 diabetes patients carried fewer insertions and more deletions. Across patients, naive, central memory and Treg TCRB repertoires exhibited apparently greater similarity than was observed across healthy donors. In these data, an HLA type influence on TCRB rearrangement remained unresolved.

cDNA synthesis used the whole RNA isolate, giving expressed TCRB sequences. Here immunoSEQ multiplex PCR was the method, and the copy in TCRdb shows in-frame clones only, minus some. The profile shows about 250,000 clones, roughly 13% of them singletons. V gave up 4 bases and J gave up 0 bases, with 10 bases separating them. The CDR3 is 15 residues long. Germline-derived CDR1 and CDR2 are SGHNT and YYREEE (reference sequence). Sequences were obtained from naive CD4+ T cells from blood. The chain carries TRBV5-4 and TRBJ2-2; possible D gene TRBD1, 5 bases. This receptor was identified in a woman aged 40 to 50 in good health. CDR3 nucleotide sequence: TGTGCCAGCAGCCAATTGACAGCGAACACCGGGGAGCTGTTTTTT. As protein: CASSQLTANTGELFF.